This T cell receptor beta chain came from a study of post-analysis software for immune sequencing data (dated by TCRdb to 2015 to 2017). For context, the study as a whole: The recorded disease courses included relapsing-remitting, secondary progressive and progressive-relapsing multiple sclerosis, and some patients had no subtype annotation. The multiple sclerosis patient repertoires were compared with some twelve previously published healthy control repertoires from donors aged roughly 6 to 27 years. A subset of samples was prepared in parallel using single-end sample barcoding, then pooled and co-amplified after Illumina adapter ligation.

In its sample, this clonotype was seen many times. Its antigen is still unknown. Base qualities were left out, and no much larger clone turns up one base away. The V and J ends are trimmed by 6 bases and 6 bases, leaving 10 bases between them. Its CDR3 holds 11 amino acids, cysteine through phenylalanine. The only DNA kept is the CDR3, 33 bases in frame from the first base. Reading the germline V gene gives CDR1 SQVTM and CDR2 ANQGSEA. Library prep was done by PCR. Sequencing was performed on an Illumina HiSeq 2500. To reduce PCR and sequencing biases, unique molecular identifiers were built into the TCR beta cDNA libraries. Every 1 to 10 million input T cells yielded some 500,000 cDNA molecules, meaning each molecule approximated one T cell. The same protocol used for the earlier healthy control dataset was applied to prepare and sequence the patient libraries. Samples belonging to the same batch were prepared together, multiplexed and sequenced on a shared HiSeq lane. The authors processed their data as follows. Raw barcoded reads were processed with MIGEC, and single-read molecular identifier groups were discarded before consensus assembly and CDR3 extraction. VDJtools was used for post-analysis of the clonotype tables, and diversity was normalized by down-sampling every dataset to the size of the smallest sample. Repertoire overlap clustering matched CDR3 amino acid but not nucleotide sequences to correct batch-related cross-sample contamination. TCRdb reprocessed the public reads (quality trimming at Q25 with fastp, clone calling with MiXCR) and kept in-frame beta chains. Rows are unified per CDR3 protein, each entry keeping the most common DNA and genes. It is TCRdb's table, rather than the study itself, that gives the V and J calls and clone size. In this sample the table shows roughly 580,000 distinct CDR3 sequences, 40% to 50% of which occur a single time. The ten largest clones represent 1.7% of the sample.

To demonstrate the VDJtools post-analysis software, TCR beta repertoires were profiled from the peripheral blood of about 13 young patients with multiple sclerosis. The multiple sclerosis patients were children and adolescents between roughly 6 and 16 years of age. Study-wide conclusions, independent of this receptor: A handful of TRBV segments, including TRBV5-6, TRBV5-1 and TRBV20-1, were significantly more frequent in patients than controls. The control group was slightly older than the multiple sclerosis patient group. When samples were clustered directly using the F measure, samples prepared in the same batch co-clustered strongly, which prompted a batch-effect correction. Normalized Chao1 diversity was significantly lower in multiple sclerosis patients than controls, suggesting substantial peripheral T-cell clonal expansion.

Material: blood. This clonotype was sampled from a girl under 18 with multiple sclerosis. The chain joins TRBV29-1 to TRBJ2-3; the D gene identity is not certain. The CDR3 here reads CSVCPMDTQYF. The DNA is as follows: TGCAGCGTGTGCCCTATGGATACGCAGTATTTT.